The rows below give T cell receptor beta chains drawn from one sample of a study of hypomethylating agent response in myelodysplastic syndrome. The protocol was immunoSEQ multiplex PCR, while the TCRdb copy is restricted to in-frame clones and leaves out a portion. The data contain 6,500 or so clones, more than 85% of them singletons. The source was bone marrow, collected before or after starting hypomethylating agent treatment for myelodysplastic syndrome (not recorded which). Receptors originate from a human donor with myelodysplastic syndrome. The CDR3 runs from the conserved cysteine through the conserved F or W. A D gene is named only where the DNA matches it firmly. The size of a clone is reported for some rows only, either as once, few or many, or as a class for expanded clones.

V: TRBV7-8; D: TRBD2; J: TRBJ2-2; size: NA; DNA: TGTGCCAGCAGCTTAGGGGGGGGTTTTACATCGGGGGAGCTGTTTTTT; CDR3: CASSLGGGFTSGELFF
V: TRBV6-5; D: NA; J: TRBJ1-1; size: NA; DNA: TGTGCCAGCAGTTCCAGTGGAACTGAAGCTTTCTTT; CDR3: CASSSSGTEAFF
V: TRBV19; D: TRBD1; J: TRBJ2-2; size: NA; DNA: TGTGCCAGTAGTCAACAGGGGTCCGGGGAGCTGTTTTTT; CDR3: CASSQQGSGELFF
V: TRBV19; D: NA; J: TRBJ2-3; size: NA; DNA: TGTGCCAGTAGTGTCGGGATAGATACGCAGTATTTT; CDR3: CASSVGIDTQYF
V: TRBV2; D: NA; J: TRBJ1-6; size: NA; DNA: TGTGCCAGCAGTGAAGGTTATCCACCGTCTAATTCACCCCTCCACTTT; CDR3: CASSEGYPPSNSPLHF
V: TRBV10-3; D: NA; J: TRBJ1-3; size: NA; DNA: TGTGCCATCAAAGGGGACTCTGGAAACACCATATATTTT; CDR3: CAIKGDSGNTIYF
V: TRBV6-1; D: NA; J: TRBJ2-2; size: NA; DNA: TGTGCCAGCAGACCTCAGGGTTTTAACACCGGGGAGCTGTTTTTT; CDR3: CASRPQGFNTGELFF
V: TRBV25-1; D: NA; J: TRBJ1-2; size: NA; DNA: TGTGCCAGCAGTGGACAAAACTATGGCTACACCTTC; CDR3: CASSGQNYGYTF
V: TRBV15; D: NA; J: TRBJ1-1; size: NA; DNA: TGTGCCACCAGCAGAGATGGAGACAGCAACACTGAAGCTTTCTTT; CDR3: CATSRDGDSNTEAFF
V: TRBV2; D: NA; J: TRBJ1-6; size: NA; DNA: TGTGCCAGCAGTATTCGGACGGGGAATTCACCCCTCCACTTT; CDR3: CASSIRTGNSPLHF
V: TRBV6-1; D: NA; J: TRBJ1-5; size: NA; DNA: TGTGCCACCCGCGAGGATTGGGGTAATCAGCCCCAGCATTTT; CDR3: CATREDWGNQPQHF
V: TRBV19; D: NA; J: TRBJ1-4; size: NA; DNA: TGTGCCAGTACCTCGGGGGGGGCTGGTGAAAAACTGTTTTTT; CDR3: CASTSGGAGEKLFF
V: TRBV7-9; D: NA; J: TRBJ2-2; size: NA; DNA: TGTGCCAGCAGCTTAGCGGCTTCCGGGGAGCTGTTTTTT; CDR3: CASSLAASGELFF
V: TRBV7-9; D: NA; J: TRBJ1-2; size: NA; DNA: TGTGCCAGCAGCTTAGGGACGGCTTATGGCTACACCTTC; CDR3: CASSLGTAYGYTF
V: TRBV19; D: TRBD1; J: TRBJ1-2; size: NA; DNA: TGTGCCAGTCGGACTGCCCCTGACAGGGGGCTCGTTGGCTACACCTTC; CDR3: CASRTAPDRGLVGYTF
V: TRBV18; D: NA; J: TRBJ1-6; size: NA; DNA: TGTGCCAGCTCCCAGGCGGACCTTAATTCACCCCTCCACTTT; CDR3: CASSQADLNSPLHF
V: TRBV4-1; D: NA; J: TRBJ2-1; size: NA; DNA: TGCGCCAGCAGCCAAGATTGGAGCTACAATGAGCAGTTCTTC; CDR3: CASSQDWSYNEQFF
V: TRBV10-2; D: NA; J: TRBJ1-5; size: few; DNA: TGCGCCAGCACCACCACTAATCAGCCCCAGCATTTT; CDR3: CASTTTNQPQHF
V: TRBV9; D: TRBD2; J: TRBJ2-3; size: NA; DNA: TGTGCCAGCAGCGTAGGGGCAGACGGGGGGGGGCTTTGGGCAGATACGCAGTATTTT; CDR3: CASSVGADGGGLWADTQYF
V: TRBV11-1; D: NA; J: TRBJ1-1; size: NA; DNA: TGTGCCAGCAGCTTTAGTGACAACACTGAAGCTTTCTTT; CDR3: CASSFSDNTEAFF
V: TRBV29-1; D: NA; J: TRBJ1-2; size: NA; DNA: TGCAGCGTTGACTCCGGGACTCGGACTAACTATGGCTACACCTTC; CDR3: CSVDSGTRTNYGYTF
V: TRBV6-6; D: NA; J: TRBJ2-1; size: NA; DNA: TGTGCCAGCAGACAGCAGGGTGTCCCCTACAATGAGCAGTTCTTC; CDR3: CASRQQGVPYNEQFF
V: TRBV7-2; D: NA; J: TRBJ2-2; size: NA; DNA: TGTGCCAGCAGCCGGGACTCTTACACCGGGGAGCTGTTTTTT; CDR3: CASSRDSYTGELFF
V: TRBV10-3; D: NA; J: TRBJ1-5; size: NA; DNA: TGTGCCATCAGTGAGTCGAAATTCATTCAGCCCCAGCATTTT; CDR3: CAISESKFIQPQHF
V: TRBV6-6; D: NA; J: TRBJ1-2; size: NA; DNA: TGTGCCAGCAGGGGACGGTTTGACTTCCCCGGTGGCTACACCTTC; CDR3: CASRGRFDFPGGYTF